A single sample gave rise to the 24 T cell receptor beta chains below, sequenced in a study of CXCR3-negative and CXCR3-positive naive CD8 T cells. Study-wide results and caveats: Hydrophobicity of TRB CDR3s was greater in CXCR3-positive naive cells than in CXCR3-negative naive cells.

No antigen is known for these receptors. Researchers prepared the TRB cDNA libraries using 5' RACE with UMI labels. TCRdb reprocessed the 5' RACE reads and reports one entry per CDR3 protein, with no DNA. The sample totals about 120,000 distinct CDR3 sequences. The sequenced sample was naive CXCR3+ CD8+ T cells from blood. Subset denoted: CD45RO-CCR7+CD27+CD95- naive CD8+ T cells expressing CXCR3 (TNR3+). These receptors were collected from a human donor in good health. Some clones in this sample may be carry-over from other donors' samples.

CDR3 amino acids: CASSFRSDTQYF. V is TRBV28 and J is TRBJ2-3. The germline gives CDR1 MDHEN, CDR2 SYDVKM. This CDR3 region has 12 residues.

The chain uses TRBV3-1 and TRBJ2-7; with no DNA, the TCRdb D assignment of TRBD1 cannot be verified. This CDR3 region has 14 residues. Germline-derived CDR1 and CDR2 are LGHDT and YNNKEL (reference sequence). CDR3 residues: CASSQDWTTYEQYF.

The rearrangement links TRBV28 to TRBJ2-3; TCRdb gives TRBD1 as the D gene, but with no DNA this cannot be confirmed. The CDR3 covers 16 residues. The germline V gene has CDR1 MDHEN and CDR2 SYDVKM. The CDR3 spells CASSPTDRVGTDTQYF.

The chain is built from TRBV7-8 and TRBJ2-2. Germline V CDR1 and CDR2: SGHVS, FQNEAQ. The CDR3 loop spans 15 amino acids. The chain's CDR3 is CASSFGLAITGELFF.

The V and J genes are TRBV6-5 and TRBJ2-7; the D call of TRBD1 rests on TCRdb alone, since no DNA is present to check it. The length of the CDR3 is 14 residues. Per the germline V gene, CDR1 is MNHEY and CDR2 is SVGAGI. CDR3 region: CASSFGTDFYEQYF.

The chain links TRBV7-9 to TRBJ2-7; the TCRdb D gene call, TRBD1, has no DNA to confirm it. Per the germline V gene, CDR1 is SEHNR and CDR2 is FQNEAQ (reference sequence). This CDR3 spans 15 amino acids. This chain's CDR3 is CASSSPGDRSYEQYF.

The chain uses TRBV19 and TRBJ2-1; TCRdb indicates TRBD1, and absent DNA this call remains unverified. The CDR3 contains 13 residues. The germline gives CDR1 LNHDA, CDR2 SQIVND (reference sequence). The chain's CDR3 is CASGTGGLNEQFF.

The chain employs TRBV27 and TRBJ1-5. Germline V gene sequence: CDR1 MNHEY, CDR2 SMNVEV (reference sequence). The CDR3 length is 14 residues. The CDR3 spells CASSLSGQRQPQHF.

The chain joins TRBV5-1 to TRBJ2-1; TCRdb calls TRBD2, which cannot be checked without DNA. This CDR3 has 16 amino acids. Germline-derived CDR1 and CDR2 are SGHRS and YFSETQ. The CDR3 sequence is CASSPSRGPSYNEQFF.

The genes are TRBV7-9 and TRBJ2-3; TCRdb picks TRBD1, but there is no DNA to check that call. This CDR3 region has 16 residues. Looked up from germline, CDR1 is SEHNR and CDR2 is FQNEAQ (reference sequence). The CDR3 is CASSSGDRGATDTQYF.

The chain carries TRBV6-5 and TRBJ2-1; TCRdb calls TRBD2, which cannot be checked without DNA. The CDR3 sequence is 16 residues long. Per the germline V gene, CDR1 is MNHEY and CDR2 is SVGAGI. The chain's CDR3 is CASSTFSGGPANEQFF.

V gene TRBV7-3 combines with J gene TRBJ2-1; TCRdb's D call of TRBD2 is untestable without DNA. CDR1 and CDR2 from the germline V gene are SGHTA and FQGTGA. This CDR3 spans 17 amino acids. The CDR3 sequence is CDSSSLGGGAQDNEQFF.

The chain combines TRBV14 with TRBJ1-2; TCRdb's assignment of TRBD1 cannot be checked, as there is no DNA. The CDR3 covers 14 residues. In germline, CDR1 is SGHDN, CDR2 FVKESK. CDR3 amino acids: CASSLTGDYYGYTF.

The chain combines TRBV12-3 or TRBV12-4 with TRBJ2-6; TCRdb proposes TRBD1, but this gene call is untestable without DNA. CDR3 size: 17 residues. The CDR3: CASSNRDRDSGANVLTF.

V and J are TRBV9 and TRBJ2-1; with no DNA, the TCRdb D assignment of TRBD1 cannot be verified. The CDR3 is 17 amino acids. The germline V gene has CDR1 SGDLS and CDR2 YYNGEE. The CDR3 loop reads CASSPWDSLSSYNEQFF.

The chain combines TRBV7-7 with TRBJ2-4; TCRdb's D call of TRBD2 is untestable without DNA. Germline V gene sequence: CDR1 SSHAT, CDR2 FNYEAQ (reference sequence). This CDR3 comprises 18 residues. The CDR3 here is CASSLAEVPPLPKNIQYF.

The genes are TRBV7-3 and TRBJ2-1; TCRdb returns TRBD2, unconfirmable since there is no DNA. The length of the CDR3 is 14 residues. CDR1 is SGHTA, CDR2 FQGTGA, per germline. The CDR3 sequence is CASSPGLALGEQFF.

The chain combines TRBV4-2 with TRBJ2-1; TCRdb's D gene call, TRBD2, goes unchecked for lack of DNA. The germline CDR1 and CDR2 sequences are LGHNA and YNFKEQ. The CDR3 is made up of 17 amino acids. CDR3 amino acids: CASSHGTSESSYNEQFF.

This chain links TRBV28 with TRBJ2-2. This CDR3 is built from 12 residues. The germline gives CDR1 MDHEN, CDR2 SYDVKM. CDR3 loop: CASKPWNGELFF.

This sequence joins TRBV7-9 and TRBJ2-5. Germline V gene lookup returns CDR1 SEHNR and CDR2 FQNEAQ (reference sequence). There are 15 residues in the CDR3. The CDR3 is CASSSGRIGQETQYF.

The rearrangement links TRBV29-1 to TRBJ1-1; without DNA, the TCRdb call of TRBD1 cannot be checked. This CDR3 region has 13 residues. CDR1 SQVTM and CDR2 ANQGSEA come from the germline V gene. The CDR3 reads CSVRTPADTEAFF.

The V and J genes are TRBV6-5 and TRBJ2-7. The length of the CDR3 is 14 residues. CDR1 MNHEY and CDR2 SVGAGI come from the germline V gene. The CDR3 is CASSYQARAYEQYF.

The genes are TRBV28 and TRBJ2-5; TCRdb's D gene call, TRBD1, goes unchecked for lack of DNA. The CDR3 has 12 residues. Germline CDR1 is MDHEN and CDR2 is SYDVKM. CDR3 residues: CASSDDREDQYF.

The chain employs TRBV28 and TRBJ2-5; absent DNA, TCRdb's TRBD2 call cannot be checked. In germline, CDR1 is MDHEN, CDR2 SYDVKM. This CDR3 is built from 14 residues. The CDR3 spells CASSTPTGRGTQYF. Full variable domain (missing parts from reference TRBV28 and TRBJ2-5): DVKVTQSSRYLVKRTGEKVFLECVQDMDHENMFWYRQDPGLGLRLIYFSYDVKMKEKGDIPEGYSVSREKKERFSLILESASTNQTSMYLCASSTPTGRGTQYFGPGTRLLVL.